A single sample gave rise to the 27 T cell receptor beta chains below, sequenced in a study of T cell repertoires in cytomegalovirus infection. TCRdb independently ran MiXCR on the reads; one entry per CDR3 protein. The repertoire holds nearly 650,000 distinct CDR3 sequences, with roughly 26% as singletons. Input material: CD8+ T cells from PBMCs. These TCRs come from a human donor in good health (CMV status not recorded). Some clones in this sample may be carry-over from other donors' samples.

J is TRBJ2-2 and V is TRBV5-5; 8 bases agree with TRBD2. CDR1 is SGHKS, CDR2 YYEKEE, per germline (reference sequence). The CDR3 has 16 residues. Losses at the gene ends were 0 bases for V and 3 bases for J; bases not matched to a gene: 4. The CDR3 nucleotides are TGTGCCAGCAGCTTGGAGGCTAGCGGGCACACCGGGGAGCTGTTTTTT. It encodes CASSLEASGHTGELFF.

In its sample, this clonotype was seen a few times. CDR3 residues: CSPRLRGSTDTQYF. The CDR3 DNA sequence: TGCAGCCCCCGTCTCCGGGGGAGCACAGATACGCAGTATTTT. This chain uses TRBV29-1 with TRBJ2-3, with a possible D match to TRBD2 (6 bases). Per germline, CDR1 SQVTM and CDR2 ANQGSEA. The V gene lost 8 bases and the J gene lost 0 bases, with 15 bases spanning the gap. CDR3 length equals 14 residues.

The CDR3 DNA reads TGCGCCAGCAGCCGACGAGGACTAGCGGAAGCCGGGGAGCTGTTTTTT. Its protein product is CASSRRGLAEAGELFF. V usage is TRBV4-1 and J usage is TRBJ2-2; 10 bases match TRBD2. From germline, CDR1 is MGHRA and CDR2 YSYEKL. The ends lost 4 bases at V and 6 bases at J; junction bases unmatched: 8. This CDR3 spans 16 amino acids.

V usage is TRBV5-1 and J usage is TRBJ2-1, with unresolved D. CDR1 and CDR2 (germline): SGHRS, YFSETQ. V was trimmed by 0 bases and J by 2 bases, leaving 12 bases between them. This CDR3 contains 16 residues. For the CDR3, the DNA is TGCGCCAGCAGCTTGGAGATGCGGCCCGCCTACAATGAGCAGTTCTTC. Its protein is CASSLEMRPAYNEQFF.

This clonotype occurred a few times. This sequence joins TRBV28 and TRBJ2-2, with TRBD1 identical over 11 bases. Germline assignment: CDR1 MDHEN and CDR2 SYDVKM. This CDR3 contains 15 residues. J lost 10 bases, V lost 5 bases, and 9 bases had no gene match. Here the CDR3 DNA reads TGTGCCAGCAGTGCGGACAGGGGGCGGACAAAGGAGCTGTTTTTT. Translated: CASSADRGRTKELFF.

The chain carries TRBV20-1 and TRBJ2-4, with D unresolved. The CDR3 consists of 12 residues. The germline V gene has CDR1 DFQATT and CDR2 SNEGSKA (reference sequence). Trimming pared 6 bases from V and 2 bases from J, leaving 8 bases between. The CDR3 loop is CSAPESKNIQYF. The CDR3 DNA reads TGCAGTGCCCCTGAGTCCAAAAACATTCAGTACTTC.

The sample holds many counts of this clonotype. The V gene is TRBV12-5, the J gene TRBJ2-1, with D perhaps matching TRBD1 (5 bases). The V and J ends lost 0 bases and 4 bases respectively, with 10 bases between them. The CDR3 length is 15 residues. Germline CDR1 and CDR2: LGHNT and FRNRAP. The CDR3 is CASGLVGVAYNEQFF. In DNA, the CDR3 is TGTGCTAGTGGTTTGGTAGGGGTAGCTTACAATGAGCAGTTCTTC.

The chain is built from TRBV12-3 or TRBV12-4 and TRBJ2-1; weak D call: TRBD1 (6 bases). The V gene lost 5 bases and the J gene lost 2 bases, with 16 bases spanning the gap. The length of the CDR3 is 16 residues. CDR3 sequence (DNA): TGTGCCAGCAGTCAAACCAGGACAGCCACCTACAATGAGCAGTTCTTC. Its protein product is CASSQTRTATYNEQFF.

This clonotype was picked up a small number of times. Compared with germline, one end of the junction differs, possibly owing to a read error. CDR3 sequence: CASSSRDSVQTQYF. The CDR3 nucleotides are TGTGCTAGCAGCTCAAGGGACAGCGTTCAAACCCAGTACTTC. This chain uses TRBV7-7 with TRBJ2-5, with 7 bases aligning to TRBD1. The CDR3 consists of 14 residues. Germline CDR1 and CDR2: SSHAT and FNYEAQ (reference sequence).

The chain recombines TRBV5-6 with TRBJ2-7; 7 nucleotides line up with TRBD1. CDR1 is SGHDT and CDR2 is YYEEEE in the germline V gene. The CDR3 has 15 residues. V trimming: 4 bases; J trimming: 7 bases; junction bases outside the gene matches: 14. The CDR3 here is CASSPLGQWVGEQYV. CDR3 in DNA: TGTGCCAGCAGCCCGTTGGGACAGTGGGTAGGGGAGCAGTACGTC.

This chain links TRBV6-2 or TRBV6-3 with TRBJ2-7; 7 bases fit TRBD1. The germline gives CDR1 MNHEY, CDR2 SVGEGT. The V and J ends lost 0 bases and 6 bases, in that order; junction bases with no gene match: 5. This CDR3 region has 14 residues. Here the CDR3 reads CASSYSTGSAEQYV. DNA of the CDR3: TGTGCCAGCAGTTACTCGACAGGGTCAGCCGAGCAGTACGTC.

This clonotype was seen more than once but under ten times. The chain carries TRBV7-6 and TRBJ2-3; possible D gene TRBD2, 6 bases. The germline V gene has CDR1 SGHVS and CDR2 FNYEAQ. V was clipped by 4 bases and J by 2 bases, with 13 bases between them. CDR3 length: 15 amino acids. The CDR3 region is CASSSTSSHTDTQYF. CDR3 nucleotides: TGTGCCAGCAGCTCGACTAGTTCTCACACAGATACGCAGTATTTT.

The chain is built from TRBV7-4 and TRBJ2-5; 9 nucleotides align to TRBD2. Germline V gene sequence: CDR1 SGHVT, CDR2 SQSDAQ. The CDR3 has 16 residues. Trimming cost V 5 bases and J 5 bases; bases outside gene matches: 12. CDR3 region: CASSGWTSEGWETQYF. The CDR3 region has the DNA TGTGCCAGCAGCGGGTGGACTAGCGAGGGTTGGGAGACCCAGTACTTC.

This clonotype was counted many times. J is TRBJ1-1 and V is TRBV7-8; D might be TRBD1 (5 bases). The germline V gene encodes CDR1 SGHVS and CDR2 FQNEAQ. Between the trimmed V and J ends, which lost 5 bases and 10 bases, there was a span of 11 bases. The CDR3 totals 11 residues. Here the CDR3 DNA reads TGTGCCAGCAGCGACCTAGGGGCAGCTTTCTTT. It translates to CASSDLGAAFF. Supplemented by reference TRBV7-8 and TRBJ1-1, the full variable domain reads GAGVSQSPRYKVAKRGQDVALRCDPISGHVSLFWYQQALGQGPEFLTYFQNEAQLDKSGLPSDRFFAERPEGSVSTLKIQRTQQEDSAVYLCASSDLGAAFFGQGTRLTVV.

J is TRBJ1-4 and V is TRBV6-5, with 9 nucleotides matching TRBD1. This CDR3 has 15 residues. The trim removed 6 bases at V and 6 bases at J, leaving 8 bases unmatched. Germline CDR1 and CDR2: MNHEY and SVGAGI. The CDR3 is CASSSTGQGDEKLFF. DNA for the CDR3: TGTGCCAGCAGCTCGACGGGACAGGGTGATGAAAAACTGTTTTTT.

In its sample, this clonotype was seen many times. The CDR3 here is CASSKVPNTGELFF. The CDR3 DNA reads TGTGCCAGCTCCAAAGTTCCGAACACCGGGGAGCTGTTTTTT. This chain connects TRBV27 to TRBJ2-2; no clear D gene. Deletions cut 8 bases from V and 0 bases from J, with 10 bases between. CDR3 length: 14 amino acids. Germline lookup yields CDR1 MNHEY and CDR2 SMNVEV (reference sequence).

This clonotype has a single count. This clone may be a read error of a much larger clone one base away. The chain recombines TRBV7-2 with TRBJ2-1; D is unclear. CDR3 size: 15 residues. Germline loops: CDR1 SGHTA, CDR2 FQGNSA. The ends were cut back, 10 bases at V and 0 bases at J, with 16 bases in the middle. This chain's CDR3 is CANSPPPSSYNEQFF. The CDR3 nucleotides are TGTGCCAACAGTCCCCCCCCGAGCTCCTACAATGAGCAGTTCTTC.

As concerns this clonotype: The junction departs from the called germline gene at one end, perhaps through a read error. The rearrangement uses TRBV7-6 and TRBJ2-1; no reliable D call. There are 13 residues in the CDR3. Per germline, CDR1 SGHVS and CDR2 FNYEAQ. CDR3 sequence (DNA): TGTGCCAGCAGCTTAGCGAGGCAGAATGAGCGGTTCTTC. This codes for CASSLARQNERFF.

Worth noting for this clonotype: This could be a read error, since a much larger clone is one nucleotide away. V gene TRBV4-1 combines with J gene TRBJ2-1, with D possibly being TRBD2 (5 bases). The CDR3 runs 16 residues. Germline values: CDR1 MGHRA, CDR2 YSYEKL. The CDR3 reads CAGSQEGSSFVDEQFF. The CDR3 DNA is TGCGCCGGCAGCCAAGAGGGCAGTAGCTTTGTAGATGAGCAGTTCTTC.

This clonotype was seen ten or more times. In DNA form, the CDR3 reads TGTGCCAGCAGTTCAGGAGAACTCCAAGAGACCCAGTACTTC. Translated, it gives CASSSGELQETQYF. V gene TRBV12-3 or TRBV12-4 combines with J gene TRBJ2-5, with D uncertain. The V and J ends lost 4 bases and 1 base respectively, with 10 bases between them. The CDR3 consists of 14 residues.

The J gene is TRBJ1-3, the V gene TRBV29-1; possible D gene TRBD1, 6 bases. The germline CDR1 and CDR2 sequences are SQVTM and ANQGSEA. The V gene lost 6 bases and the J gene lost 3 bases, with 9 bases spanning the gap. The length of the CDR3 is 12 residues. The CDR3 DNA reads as TGCAGCGTGAGGACAGTTGGAAACACCATATATTTT. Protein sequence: CSVRTVGNTIYF.

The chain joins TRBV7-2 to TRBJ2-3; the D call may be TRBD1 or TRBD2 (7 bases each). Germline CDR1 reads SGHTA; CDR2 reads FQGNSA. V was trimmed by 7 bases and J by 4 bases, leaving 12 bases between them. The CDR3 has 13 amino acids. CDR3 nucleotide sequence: TGTGCCAGCACCAGGGGGGGGCCAGATACGCAGTATTTT. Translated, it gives CASTRGGPDTQYF.

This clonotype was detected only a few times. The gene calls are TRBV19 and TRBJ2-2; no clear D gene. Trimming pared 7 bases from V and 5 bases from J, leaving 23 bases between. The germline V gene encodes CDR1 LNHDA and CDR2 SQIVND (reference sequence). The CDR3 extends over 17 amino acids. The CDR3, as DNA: TGTGCCAGTACCTCAACTGGCACAAGCGATAGGACCGGGGAGCTGTTTTTT. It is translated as CASTSTGTSDRTGELFF.

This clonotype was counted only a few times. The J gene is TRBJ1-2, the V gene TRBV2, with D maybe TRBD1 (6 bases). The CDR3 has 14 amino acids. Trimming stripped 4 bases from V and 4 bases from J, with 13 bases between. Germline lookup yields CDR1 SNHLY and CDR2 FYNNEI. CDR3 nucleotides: TGTGCCAGCAGTGGGGCAGGGGAGCGCTATGGCTACACCTTC. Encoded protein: CASSGAGERYGYTF.

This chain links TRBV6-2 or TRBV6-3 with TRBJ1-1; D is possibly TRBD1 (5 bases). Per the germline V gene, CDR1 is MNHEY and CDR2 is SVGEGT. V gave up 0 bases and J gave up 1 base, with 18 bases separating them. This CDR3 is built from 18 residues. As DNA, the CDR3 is TGTGCCAGCAGTTACTCCCCCCGGGAGGGACCCCCGAACACTGAAGCTTTCTTT. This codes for CASSYSPREGPPNTEAFF.

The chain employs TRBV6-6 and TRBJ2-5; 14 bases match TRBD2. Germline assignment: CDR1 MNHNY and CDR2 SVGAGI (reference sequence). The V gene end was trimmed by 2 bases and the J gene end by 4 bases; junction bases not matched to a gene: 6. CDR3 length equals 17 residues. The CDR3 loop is CASSYPSTSGGGETQYF. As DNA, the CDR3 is TGTGCCAGCAGTTACCCCTCGACTAGCGGGGGGGGAGAGACCCAGTACTTC.

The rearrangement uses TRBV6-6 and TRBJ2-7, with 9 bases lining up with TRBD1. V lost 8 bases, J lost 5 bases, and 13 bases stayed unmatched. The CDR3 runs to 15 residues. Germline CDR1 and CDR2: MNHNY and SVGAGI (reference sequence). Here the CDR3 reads CASSYPGQGVDEQYF. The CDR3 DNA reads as TGTGCCAGCTCTTACCCGGGACAGGGTGTCGACGAGCAGTACTTC.